This passage covers 13 T cell receptor beta chains from one sample sequenced in a study of cytomegalovirus exposure and HLA in healthy donors. Use of 60 Vbeta and 13 Jbeta primers characterized the PCR. The method was immunoSEQ multiplex PCR; TCRdb's version includes in-frame clones alone and lacks a portion of them. Found here are roughly 110,000 clones, more than 60% of them singletons; the top ten hold approximately 3.6%. Material: PBMCs. The receptors come from a man aged 55 to 70 in good health and CMV-seronegative.

The table lists this clone with a count of one. The V call is TRBV6-1, the J call TRBJ2-5, with D unclear. Trimming left V 6 bases short and J 5 bases short, with 13 bases between. This CDR3 region has 13 residues. Germline V CDR1 and CDR2: MNHNS, SASEGT. CDR3 DNA: TGTGCCAGCAGGACACTTCCCATGGAGACCCAGTACTTC. It specifies CASRTLPMETQYF.

A single count supports this clone. J is TRBJ2-7 and V is TRBV4-3; D may be TRBD1 (6 bases). The CDR3 is made up of 13 amino acids. Germline V lookup: CDR1 LGHNA, CDR2 YSLEER. The V end lost 4 bases, the J end lost 3 bases, and 10 bases lay between the germline ends. CDR3 protein: CASSLGQIYEQYV. In DNA form, the CDR3 reads TGCGCCAGCAGCCTTGGACAGATCTACGAGCAGTACGTC.

This chain joins TRBV2 and TRBJ1-5, with unresolved D. Trimming left V 4 bases short and J 3 bases short, with 7 bases between. CDR1 and CDR2 from the germline V gene are SNHLY and FYNNEI. The CDR3 has 13 amino acids. The CDR3 coding sequence is TGTGCCAGCAGTGGCGAGCTCAATCAGCCCCAGCATTTT. This translates into CASSGELNQPQHF.

The chain has TRBV4-2 and TRBJ1-5; D remains ambiguous. V dropped 4 bases and J dropped 3 bases, with 13 bases sitting between them. The CDR3 length is 15 residues. Looked up from germline, CDR1 is LGHNA and CDR2 is YNFKEQ. The CDR3 protein is CASSPSSGVNQPQHF. For the CDR3, the DNA is TGTGCCAGCAGCCCTTCATCAGGCGTCAATCAGCCCCAGCATTTT.

This clone was picked up one time. This chain connects TRBV5-4 to TRBJ2-7, with TRBD1 identical over 7 bases. The CDR3 sequence is 13 residues long. Looked up from germline, CDR1 is SGHNT and CDR2 is YYREEE (reference sequence). The ends lost 4 bases at V and 5 bases at J; junction bases unmatched: 6. The CDR3 sequence: CASSPTGSHEQYF. The CDR3 DNA follows: TGTGCCAGCAGCCCGACAGGGTCCCACGAGCAGTACTTC.

The chain has TRBV5-8 and TRBJ2-3, with 9 bases matching TRBD2. The CDR3 consists of 17 residues. Germline V gene data show CDR1 as SGHTS and CDR2 as YDEGEE. V lost 1 base to trimming and J lost 4 bases; unmatched junction nucleotides: 10. CDR3 sequence: CASSLRGLAGIPDTQYF. The CDR3 DNA reads TGTGCCAGCAGCTTGAGAGGTCTAGCGGGAATCCCAGATACGCAGTATTTT.

This chain uses TRBV4-2 with TRBJ2-5, with D perhaps matching TRBD2 (6 bases). The closer fit of TRBJ2-7 to the DNA end suggests the J call may be wrong. Germline V lookup: CDR1 LGHNA, CDR2 YNFKEQ. CDR3 length equals 14 residues. CDR3 coding DNA: TGTGCCAGCAGCCAAGGCGGGGAGACCTACGAGCAGTACTTC. Protein: CASSQGGETYEQYF.

This clone occurred a few times. The chain is built from TRBV19 and TRBJ2-3; 8 bases align to TRBD1. The CDR3 runs 13 residues. CDR1 LNHDA and CDR2 SQIVND come from the germline V gene (reference sequence). After removal of 4 bases from V and 3 bases from J, the junction contained 0 bases not matched to a gene. CDR3 in amino acids: CASSNRGTDTQYF. The CDR3 nucleotides read TGTGCCAGTAGTAACAGGGGGACAGATACGCAGTATTTT.

V usage is TRBV7-9 and J usage is TRBJ2-5, with 10 bases identical to TRBD2. V was pared by 0 bases and J by 4 bases, with 5 bases of the junction left unmatched. This CDR3 has 16 residues. Germline V gene data show CDR1 as SEHNR and CDR2 as FQNEAQ (reference sequence). CDR3: CASSLALSGGAETQYF. CDR3 sequence (DNA): TGTGCCAGCAGCTTAGCGCTAAGCGGGGGGGCAGAGACCCAGTACTTC.

The chain is built from TRBV19 and TRBJ1-2, with a weak D call TRBD1 (6 bases). The CDR3 is 16 amino acids. The V gene lost 5 bases and the J gene lost 4 bases, with 20 bases spanning the gap. CDR1 LNHDA and CDR2 SQIVND come from the germline V gene (reference sequence). The CDR3 coding sequence is TGTGCCAGTAGTTCCGCCGACAGGTTAAAGTTCTATGGCTACACCTTC. Protein sequence: CASSSADRLKFYGYTF.

The CDR3 is CASSSLGTGGSEQYF. CDR3 DNA: TGTGCCAGCAGTTCGCTGGGGACAGGGGGAAGCGAGCAGTACTTC. The chain couples TRBV6-5 to TRBJ2-7, with 11 bases lining up with TRBD1. The germline V gene encodes CDR1 MNHEY and CDR2 SVGAGI. The CDR3 length is 15 residues. Trimming took 4 bases from V and 6 from J; bases not matched to a gene: 8.

The rearrangement uses TRBV7-6 and TRBJ2-5; D may be TRBD1 (5 bases). The CDR3 consists of 13 residues. Germline CDR1 is SGHVS and CDR2 is FNYEAQ. With 6 bases removed from V and 2 bases from J, the gap between germline ends came to 10 bases. CDR3 region: CASSHRGQETQYF. The CDR3 region has the DNA TGTGCCAGCAGTCATAGGGGACAAGAGACCCAGTACTTC.

The gene calls are TRBV2 and TRBJ2-5, with 8 bases that match TRBD1. The V and J ends lost 3 bases and 2 bases, in that order; junction bases with no gene match: 5. Germline loops: CDR1 SNHLY, CDR2 FYNNEI. The CDR3 covers 15 residues. Written as DNA, the CDR3 is TGTGCCAGCAGTGATAGGGGACAGGTGCAAGAGACCCAGTACTTC. It codes for CASSDRGQVQETQYF.